The sequence of this TCR beta chain was determined in a study of blood T cell repertoires in COVID-19. Assay used: immunoSEQ multiplex PCR; TCRdb lists only in-frame clones, some missing. The repertoire includes about 140,000 clones, 84% of them detected once, and 4.5% to 7% sits in the top ten. V was pared by 0 bases and J by 2 bases, with 13 bases of the junction left unmatched. In germline, CDR1 is SGHNT, CDR2 YYREEE (reference sequence). The CDR3 totals 18 residues. The gene calls are TRBV5-4 and TRBJ2-7; TRBD1 matches at 8 bases. The sequenced material came from PBMCs or T cells enriched from blood (not recorded which). This clonotype was sampled from a man aged 35 to 55 with acute COVID-19. CDR3 sequence: CASSLVGGQGAKTYEQYF. Here the CDR3 DNA reads TGTGCCAGCAGCTTGGTGGGCGGGCAGGGGGCGAAAACCTACGAGCAGTACTTC.